The 20 T cell receptor beta chains below all came from one sample that was sequenced in a study of blood T cell repertoires in COVID-19. Method: immunoSEQ multiplex PCR; TCRdb's copy keeps in-frame clones and lacks some. The table shows roughly 250,000 clones, with around four fifths occurring only once. Source material: peripheral blood. Receptors originate from a woman between 40 and 55 years old with active or convalescent COVID-19.

This chain uses TRBV25-1 with TRBJ1-3; D unclear. CDR3 size: 17 residues. Germline V gives CDR1 MGHDK, CDR2 SYGVNS. V was clipped by 3 bases and J by 2 bases, with 17 bases between them. Written as DNA, the CDR3 is TGTGCCAGCAGTGACGGAGGCCTGACACTGACTGGAAACACCATATATTTT. Amino acid sequence: CASSDGGLTLTGNTIYF.

This clone was counted between two and nine times. The V call is TRBV6-1, the J call TRBJ1-1; 8 bases are shared with TRBD1. The CDR3 consists of 15 residues. Germline CDR1 is MNHNS and CDR2 is SASEGT. The J segment lost 4 bases and the V segment lost 2 bases, leaving 6 bases of the junction unmatched. The CDR3 reads CASSEYYRGATEAFF. Here the CDR3 DNA reads TGTGCCAGCAGTGAATACTACAGGGGGGCCACTGAAGCTTTCTTT.

The rearrangement joins TRBV19 to TRBJ1-2, with TRBD1 as a possible D gene (6 bases). Trimming shortened V by 5 bases and J by 6 bases, and 13 bases separated the two germline ends. CDR1 is LNHDA and CDR2 is SQIVND in the germline V gene (reference sequence). The CDR3 consists of 13 residues. CDR3 residues: CASSLRGAHGYTF. The CDR3 DNA is TGTGCCAGTAGTCTCAGGGGAGCCCATGGCTACACCTTC. Filled out from reference TRBV19 and TRBJ1-2, the complete variable domain reads DGGITQSPKYLFRKEGQNVTLSCEQNLNHDAMYWYRQDPGQGLRLIYYSQIVNDFQKGDIAEGYSVSREKKESFPLTVTSAQKNPTAFYLCASSLRGAHGYTFGSGTRLTVV.

This clone was found once. V is TRBV19 and J is TRBJ1-1, with D hard to call. The germline CDR1 and CDR2 sequences are LNHDA and SQIVND (reference sequence). The V end was cut by 6 bases, the J end by 1 base, with 12 bases between. The CDR3 has 14 residues. The CDR3 nucleotides are TGTGCCAGTAGGACGCGGCGCGAGAACACTGAAGCTTTCTTT. Translating gives CASRTRRENTEAFF.

This clone rates as medium-sized (0.01 to 0.1%). The chain links TRBV27 to TRBJ1-6; no clear D. Deletions cut 5 bases from V and 7 bases from J, with 9 bases between. CDR3 length equals 13 residues. Germline CDR1 and CDR2: MNHEY and SMNVEV (reference sequence). The CDR3 here is CASSILQNSPLHF. The CDR3 nucleotides are TGTGCCAGCAGTATCCTACAGAATTCACCCCTCCACTTT.

This clone was seen just once. Other DNA sequences in this sample translate to the same CDR3. This chain joins TRBV3-1 (or the pseudogene TRBV3-2) and TRBJ1-1, with D possibly TRBD1 on 5 matching bases. V dropped 4 bases and J dropped 1 base, with 7 bases sitting between them. This CDR3 region has 13 residues. From germline, CDR1 is LGHDT and CDR2 YNNKEL (reference sequence). The DNA of the CDR3 is TGTGCCAGCAGCCCTACAGGGAACACTGAAGCTTTCTTT. Its protein product is CASSPTGNTEAFF.

This chain links TRBV18 with TRBJ2-7; 11 positions agree with TRBD1. V lost 3 bases and J lost 6; bases outside the gene matches: 4. This CDR3 is 14 amino acids long. Per the germline V gene, CDR1 is KGHSH and CDR2 is LQKENI. Written as DNA, the CDR3 is TGTGCCAGCTCACCTACCGGGACAGGGGGCGAGCAGTACGTC. It is translated as CASSPTGTGGEQYV.

The rearrangement joins TRBV7-2 to TRBJ2-7, with 7 bases lining up with TRBD1. The germline V gene has CDR1 SGHTA and CDR2 FQGNSA. The CDR3 has 16 amino acids. J lost 5 bases, V lost 5 bases, and 15 bases had no gene match. CDR3 sequence: CASSLVGTALRDEQYF. The CDR3, as DNA: TGTGCCAGCAGCCTTGTCGGGACAGCCTTAAGGGACGAGCAGTACTTC.

CDR3 amino acids: CASSSRDRASPGAFF. The DNA for the CDR3 is TGTGCCAGCAGCTCCCGGGACAGGGCCTCTCCCGGAGCTTTCTTT. V gene TRBV5-6 combines with J gene TRBJ1-1; 9 bases match TRBD1. This CDR3 is 15 amino acids long. Trimming took 3 bases from V and 10 from J; bases not matched to a gene: 13. CDR1 and CDR2 from the germline V gene are SGHDT and YYEEEE.

This clone was seen just once. The gene calls are TRBV2 and TRBJ2-1; 13 positions agree with TRBD2. Per germline, CDR1 SNHLY and CDR2 FYNNEI. This CDR3 is 16 amino acids long. J lost 2 bases, V lost 6 bases, and 4 bases had no gene match. CDR3 DNA: TGTGCCAGCAGAGAAACTAGCGGGGGGGCCTACAATGAGCAGTTCTTC. It codes for CASRETSGGAYNEQFF.

The chain recombines TRBV9 with TRBJ1-6; the D is unclear. The CDR3 covers 12 residues. V was shortened by 3 bases and J by 12 bases, with 10 bases between the two germline ends. Germline-derived CDR1 and CDR2 are SGDLS and YYNGEE. The CDR3 loop is CASSDFPGPLHF. The DNA of the CDR3 is TGTGCCAGCAGCGACTTTCCCGGACCCCTCCACTTT.

V and J are TRBV18 and TRBJ2-2; weak D call: TRBD2 (6 bases). Trimming took off 8 bases at V and 3 bases at J, with 10 bases between the two ends. Per the germline V gene, CDR1 is KGHSH and CDR2 is LQKENI. The CDR3 runs to 13 residues. The CDR3 DNA reads as TGTGCCAGCGCGGGGCGGCACACCGGGGAGCTGTTTTTT. Translating it yields CASAGRHTGELFF.

This sequence joins TRBV7-9 and TRBJ2-3, with a weak D call TRBD1 (6 bases). This CDR3 has 14 residues. Germline V gene sequence: CDR1 SEHNR, CDR2 FQNEAQ (reference sequence). Deletions cut 4 bases from V and 2 bases from J, with 10 bases between. The CDR3 spells CASSSHRVTDTQYF. CDR3 nucleotide sequence: TGTGCCAGCAGCTCTCACAGGGTCACAGATACGCAGTATTTT.

In its sample, this clone was seen once. The chain is built from TRBV12-5 and TRBJ2-5; no clear D gene. The ends were cut back, 3 bases at V and 1 base at J, with 9 bases in the middle. The length of the CDR3 is 14 residues. Germline V lookup: CDR1 LGHNT, CDR2 FRNRAP. Here the CDR3 reads CASGFAQAQETQYF. Written as DNA, the CDR3 is TGTGCTAGTGGTTTTGCCCAGGCCCAAGAGACCCAGTACTTC. The whole variable domain, remainder taken from reference TRBV12-5 and TRBJ2-5, is DARVTQTPRHKVTEMGQEVTMRCQPILGHNTVFWYRQTMMQGLELLAYFRNRAPLDDSGMPKDRFSAEMPDATLATLKIQPSEPRDSAVYFCASGFAQAQETQYFGPGTRLLVL.

V is TRBV18 and J is TRBJ1-1, with D uncertain. The CDR3 extends over 13 amino acids. CDR1 KGHSH and CDR2 LQKENI come from the germline V gene. V was pared by 2 bases and J by 1 base, with 5 bases between. The CDR3 is CASSPVKNTEAFF. The CDR3 nucleotides read TGTGCCAGCTCACCAGTTAAGAACACTGAAGCTTTCTTT.

The chain carries TRBV2 and TRBJ2-4; TRBD1 matches at 7 bases. Germline V lookup: CDR1 SNHLY, CDR2 FYNNEI. This CDR3 has 11 residues. CDR3 nucleotide sequence: TGTGCTAGGGGCAGGGGGAACATTCAGTACTTC. This codes for CARGRGNIQYF.

The chain carries TRBV5-1 and TRBJ1-2; 9 positions agree with TRBD1. Unmatched junction bases numbered 15, after V lost 0 bases and J lost 6 bases. In germline, CDR1 is SGHRS, CDR2 YFSETQ. The CDR3 consists of 18 residues. CDR3 sequence reads: CASSLVPTKLQGANGYTF. CDR3 in DNA: TGCGCCAGCAGCTTGGTTCCGACTAAATTACAGGGGGCGAATGGCTACACCTTC. The full variable domain, its missing parts supplied by reference TRBV5-1 and TRBJ1-2, is KAGVTQTPRYLIKTRGQQVTLSCSPISGHRSVSWYQQTPGQGLQFLFEYFSETQRNKGNFPGRFSGRQFSNSRSEMNVSTLELGDSALYLCASSLVPTKLQGANGYTFGSGTRLTVV.

The rearrangement links TRBV19 to TRBJ1-1; no clear D. V dropped 7 bases and J dropped 0 bases, with 18 bases sitting between them. CDR3 size: 16 residues. CDR1 is LNHDA, CDR2 SQIVND, per germline (reference sequence). CDR3 coding DNA: TGTGCCAGTACCCCCCGAGGGTCAGTAATGAACACTGAAGCTTTCTTT. It codes for CASTPRGSVMNTEAFF.

This clone was found once. The chain has TRBV7-7 and TRBJ1-4; D is perhaps TRBD1 (6 bases). The V gene's germline CDR1 is SSHAT and CDR2 FNYEAQ (reference sequence). CDR3 length: 15 amino acids. The V end lost 5 bases, the J end lost 7 bases, and 17 bases lay between the germline ends. The CDR3 here is CASSVGQSIGEKLFF. In DNA form, the CDR3 reads TGTGCCAGCAGCGTAGGACAGTCGATTGGTGAAAAACTGTTTTTT.

This chain joins TRBV28 and TRBJ1-1; a possible D gene is TRBD1 (6 bases). V dropped 5 bases and J dropped 1 base, with 14 bases sitting between them. CDR1 is MDHEN, CDR2 SYDVKM, per germline. The CDR3 spans 15 residues. The CDR3, as DNA: TGTGCCAGCAGTCCCCCGGGGGGGGCGAACACTGAAGCTTTCTTT. Its translation: CASSPPGGANTEAFF. The full variable domain, rest sourced from reference TRBV28 and TRBJ1-1, is DVKVTQSSRYLVKRTGEKVFLECVQDMDHENMFWYRQDPGLGLRLIYFSYDVKMKEKGDIPEGYSVSREKKERFSLILESASTNQTSMYLCASSPPGGANTEAFFGQGTRLTVV.